The present T cell receptor (beta chain) was sequenced within a study of blood T cell repertoires in COVID-19. Original processing notes: Amplification of reference gene primers was used by the study to estimate nucleated cell counts. Here immunoSEQ multiplex PCR was the method, and the copy in TCRdb shows in-frame clones only, minus some. V, J and clone size reflect that table, while D and trimming were determined from the DNA. The sample holds under 200,000 clones, roughly four fifths seen once. V was clipped by 6 bases and J by 2 bases; unmatched bases: 9. Germline values: CDR1 SNHLY, CDR2 FYNNEI. The CDR3 contains 15 residues. The sample holds one count of this clone.

The receptor's source is a man aged 50 to 60 who had recovered from COVID-19. The sample was PBMCs or T cells enriched from blood (not recorded which). The chain uses TRBV2 and TRBJ2-5; 7 positions match TRBD1. CDR3 amino acids: CASRVKGAGQETQYF. Written as DNA, the CDR3 is TGTGCCAGCAGGGTAAAGGGGGCCGGTCAAGAGACCCAGTACTTC.